Listed below are T cell receptor beta chains from one sample, sequenced in a study of identical twins. TCRdb analysed the 5' RACE reads with MiXCR anew, one entry per CDR3 protein. The sample shows about 240,000 distinct CDR3 sequences, roughly a tenth of them seen only once. Sequencing was carried out using memory T cells sorted from blood. These TCRs come from a man aged 50 or older in good health. Both conserved end residues are part of each CDR3. The D gene is left open where the match is weak. Some rows have no size entry. The others give once, few or many, or a class for an expanded clone.

V gene	D gene	clone size	J gene	CDR3 protein	CDR3 DNA
TRBV11-1	TRBD2	few	TRBJ2-3	CASSLGLAGAKDTQYF	TGTGCCAGCAGCTTAGGACTAGCGGGAGCGAAAGATACGCAGTATTTT
TRBV7-2	TRBD1	NA	TRBJ2-4	CASSLDRGPKNIQYF	TGTGCCAGCAGCTTGGACAGGGGGCCCAAAAACATTCAGTACTTC
TRBV20-1	NA	many	TRBJ1-2	CSAHPPAGPSWGYTF	TGCAGTGCTCATCCCCCGGCAGGACCGAGCTGGGGCTACACCTTC
TRBV28	NA	NA	TRBJ2-7	CASRGGAGNSYEQYF	TGTGCCAGCAGGGGGGGGGCAGGGAACTCCTACGAGCAGTACTTC
TRBV6-1	NA	NA	TRBJ1-6	CASSDQPQGGNSPLHF	TGTGCCAGCAGTGACCAACCCCAAGGGGGGAATTCACCCCTCCACTTT
TRBV7-8	NA	NA	TRBJ2-3	CASSLPFSDTQYF	TGTGCCAGCAGCTTACCCTTTTCAGATACGCAGTATTTT
TRBV19	NA	NA	TRBJ2-6	CASSIAGTYVGANVLTF	TGTGCCAGTAGTATAGCCGGGACATACGTCGGGGCCAACGTCCTGACTTTC
TRBV4-3	TRBD1	NA	TRBJ2-7	CASSSDRGFVYEQYF	TGCGCCAGCAGCTCGGACAGGGGATTTGTCTACGAGCAGTACTTC
TRBV20-1	TRBD1	NA	TRBJ2-2	CSAEQGRGELFF	TGCAGTGCGGAACAGGGGCGGGGGGAGCTGTTTTTT
TRBV20-1	TRBD1	many	TRBJ2-3	CSAGGTGMSRQDTQYF	TGCAGTGCGGGAGGGACAGGGATGTCCCGGCAAGATACGCAGTATTTT
TRBV16	NA	many	TRBJ2-3	CASSQLRGSGDTQYF	TGTGCCAGCAGCCAATTACGGGGGTCGGGAGATACGCAGTATTTT
TRBV19	TRBD2	NA	TRBJ2-2	CASTTSGTGELFF	TGTGCCAGTACCACTAGCGGGACCGGGGAGCTGTTTTTT
TRBV7-8	NA	many	TRBJ2-3	CASSLVRAGRDTQYF	TGTGCCAGCAGCTTAGTAAGGGCGGGTCGAGATACGCAGTATTTT
TRBV20-1	TRBD1	NA	TRBJ2-7	CSARDRRRGQKGGDDQYF	TGCAGTGCTAGAGATCGTCGCAGGGGACAGAAAGGTGGGGACGATCAGTACTTC
TRBV6-2/TRBV6-3	TRBD2	few	TRBJ2-7	CASSYSMRREDGYEQYF	TGTGCCAGCAGTTACTCAATGCGGCGGGAGGACGGCTACGAGCAGTACTTC
TRBV20-1	TRBD1	many	TRBJ1-1	CSAREGQGAKIARTEAFF	TGCAGTGCTAGAGAGGGTCAGGGGGCCAAAATAGCAAGAACTGAAGCTTTCTTT
TRBV20-1	NA	few	TRBJ2-3	CSARDPPLQYF	TGCAGTGCTAGAGATCCCCCACTACAGTATTTT
TRBV5-6	NA	many	TRBJ2-5	CASSFTTSKTQYF	TGTGCCAGCAGCTTCACCACCTCGAAGACCCAGTACTTC
TRBV24-1	TRBD1	few	TRBJ2-2	CATSDVGQANTGELFF	TGTGCCACCAGTGATGTGGGACAGGCGAACACCGGGGAGCTGTTTTTT
TRBV19	TRBD1	many	TRBJ1-6	CASSWDRGNNSPLHF	TGTGCCAGTAGTTGGGACAGGGGGAATAATTCACCCCTCCACTTT
TRBV20-1	NA	many	TRBJ1-1	CSTGRNTEAFF	TGCAGTACAGGGCGGAACACTGAAGCTTTCTTT
TRBV5-1	NA	NA	TRBJ2-5	CASSLRSEETQYF	TGCGCCAGCAGCCTAAGGTCAGAAGAGACCCAGTACTTC
TRBV6-1	TRBD2	many	TRBJ2-3	CASSLLAGGLTDTQYF	TGTGCCAGCAGCCTACTAGCGGGGGGACTCACAGATACGCAGTATTTT
TRBV28	NA	many	TRBJ1-2	CASSSVVRKGPVYGYTF	TGTGCCAGCAGTTCCGTCGTGAGGAAGGGTCCCGTCTATGGCTACACCTTC
TRBV9	TRBD2	many	TRBJ2-1	CASSVATGTSGRSNEQFF	TGTGCCAGCAGCGTAGCTACGGGGACTAGCGGGAGGTCAAATGAGCAGTTCTTC